This TCR beta chain was documented in a study of blood T cell repertoires in COVID-19. Overall study: Material from acute and convalescent COVID-19 was sourced from the United States, Italy and Spain. T cells, B-cell-depleted T cells, or PBMCs provided the cDNA or gDNA that served as material.

The germline CDR1 and CDR2 sequences are SGHNT and YYREEE (reference sequence). CDR3 length: 16 residues. With respect to this clone: The junction departs from germline at one end; a sequencing error may be responsible.

Original processing methods: Nucleated cell number was recorded as an estimate derived from reference gene primer amplification. The assay was immunoSEQ multiplex PCR, and TCRdb's table has in-frame clones only and misses some. The V and J calls and clone size are taken from that table; D and trimming were inferred from the DNA. The table has under 200,000 clones, 84% seen once. This clonotype was sampled from a man aged 18 to 35 with active or convalescent COVID-19. The sample comprised peripheral blood. This chain joins TRBV5-4 and TRBJ2-2; the D gene is possibly TRBD2 (7 bases). Written as DNA, the CDR3 is TGTGCCAGCCGCTTGGAGGGGGGGGCGAACACCGGGGAGCTGTTTTTT. Translated: CASRLEGGANTGELFF.